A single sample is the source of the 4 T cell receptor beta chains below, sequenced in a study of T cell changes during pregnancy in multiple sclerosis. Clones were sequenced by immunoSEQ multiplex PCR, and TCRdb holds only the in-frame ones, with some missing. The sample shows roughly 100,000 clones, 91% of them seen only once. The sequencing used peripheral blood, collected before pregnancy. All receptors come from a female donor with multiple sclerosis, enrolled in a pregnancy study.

This chain's CDR3 is CASSLARGNEQFF. The CDR3 nucleotides are TGCGCCAGCAGCTTGGCCAGGGGGAATGAGCAGTTCTTC. The chain uses TRBV5-1 and TRBJ2-1, with TRBD1 identical over 7 bases. V lost 0 bases and J lost 7; bases outside the gene matches: 1. The CDR3 totals 13 residues. Germline V CDR1 and CDR2: SGHRS, YFSETQ.

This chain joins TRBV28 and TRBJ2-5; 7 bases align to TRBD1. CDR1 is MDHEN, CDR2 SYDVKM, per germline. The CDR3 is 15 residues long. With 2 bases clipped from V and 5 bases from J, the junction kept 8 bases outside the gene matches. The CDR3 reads CASSLKQGLGETQYF. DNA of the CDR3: TGTGCCAGCAGTTTAAAACAGGGGTTGGGGGAGACCCAGTACTTC.

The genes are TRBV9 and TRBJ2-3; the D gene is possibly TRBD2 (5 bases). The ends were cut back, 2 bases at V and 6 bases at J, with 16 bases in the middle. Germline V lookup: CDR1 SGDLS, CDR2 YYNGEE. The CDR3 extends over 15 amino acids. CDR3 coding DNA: TGTGCCAGCAGCGTGACTGCGTTCTCGGGGGATACGCAGTATTTT. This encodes CASSVTAFSGDTQYF.

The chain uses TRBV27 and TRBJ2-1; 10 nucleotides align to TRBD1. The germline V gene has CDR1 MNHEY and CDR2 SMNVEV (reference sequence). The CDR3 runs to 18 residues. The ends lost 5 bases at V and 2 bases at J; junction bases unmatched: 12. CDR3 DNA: TGTGCCAGCAGTACGGGACAGGGGATTCCACTAACCTACAATGAGCAGTTCTTC. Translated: CASSTGQGIPLTYNEQFF.